This T cell receptor (beta chain) was retrieved from a study of cytomegalovirus exposure and HLA in healthy donors (TCRdb year 2017). Describing the broader study: An earlier analysis of about 530 of the donors reported 276 Gb of sequence data and around 110 million unique TCR beta sequences obtained from around 180 million T cells. Typing coverage varied by locus: roughly 620-630 donors for A, B, C, DRB1 and DQB1; roughly 500 for DQA1; around 570 for DPA1; more than 450 for DPB1. Among the approximately 400 genotyped donors, around 81% belonged to the genetic ancestry cluster associated with self-reported Caucasian donors. To predict cytomegalovirus infection status, the study brought together high-throughput TCR immunosequencing, statistical association of individual TCRs with disease status, and machine learning. In the later analysis, no new phenotypic data were used to find candidate immune exposures; instead, reliance was placed on TCR beta sequences and their occurrence across donors. The aim of the study was to test whether cataloging public T cell receptors could identify signatures of past pathogen exposure. In a later analysis, previously published TCR beta repertoires from 670 or so donors were re-analyzed and high-resolution HLA genotyping was added so that TCR occurrence patterns could be studied. An earlier analysis of approximately 580 of the donors used high-throughput TCR beta sequencing to judge whether each TCR beta V gene segment behaved as functional or pseudogenic. The T cell repertoires of roughly 660 subjects were profiled by immunosequencing and related to cytomegalovirus serostatus. All discovery cohort repertoires had been generated on a single sequencing platform. Around 320 gigabases of sequencing data and approximately 85 million unique TCR sequences were included in an early release covering about 700 HLA-typed donors. Alongside the repertoire data, information on donor age, sex, ethnicity and CMV serostatus was compiled. A later genetic analysis used genome-wide SNP genotypes for about three fifths of the 666 donors, treating that subset as a discovery cohort. Along with the approximately 700-subject first cohort, a separate validation cohort of roughly 110 different subjects was used. On average, around 230,000 unique TCR beta nucleotide sequences were sequenced per donor among 398 genotyped donors of the cohort, with around 19% of those sequences being non-productive. HLA typing included class I and class II loci at four-digit resolution. About five DR-DQ haplotypes were handled as single units for association and clustering, since linkage in the cohort was strong. Results and caveats for the whole study, not just this receptor: A cluster of highly shared sequence variants was judged likely to be a technical artifact of the sequencing pipeline. Because HLA typing was unavailable for some donors at each locus, only the typed subset was used in association tests. According to a later analysis, most CMV-associated TCR beta chains appeared to be HLA-restricted, and the HLA associations seemed to be driven largely by CMV exposure. Compared with the approximately 720-donor mean, donors in an Asian-associated ancestry cluster had fewer N-insertions in productive TCRs, according to a later genetic analysis. Linkage disequilibrium might explain the correlated functional status among segregating V segments, but an unknown experimental factor could not be ruled out. A later genetic analysis associated a missense DCLRE1C variant with V-gene and J-gene trimming of TCR beta chains, and an independent cohort replicated the association. Some IMGT-functional V segments, including TRBV6-2 and TRBV6-3, could not be distinguished by the 87-base-pair reads and were therefore excluded. In a later analysis, TCR association rates were found to vary across HLA loci, with the most associated TCRs seen for DRB1 alleles and the fewest for HLA-C alleles. A later analysis associated 16,951 TCR beta sequences with specific HLA alleles at a false discovery rate of 0.05. This cohort had only TCR beta chains sequenced, and the lack of alpha or paired-chain data limited which features could be detected. A few of the identified cytomegalovirus-associated TCR beta chains were confirmed in vitro to be specific for cytomegalovirus antigens. In both the original and validation cohorts, the classifier was reported to diagnose cytomegalovirus status with high specificity and sensitivity. In an earlier analysis of more than 450 of the donors, most TCR beta V segments were observed in productive rearrangements about 87% or about 30% of the time, broadly matching IMGT annotations. The authors suggested that the approach could potentially be generalized to other disease states and immunological phenotypes. Because counts were too low, about 15 rarely observed V segments, including chromosome 9 orphons, were left out of the earlier analysis of over 550 of the donors. When HLA alleles, especially DR and DQ, strongly co-occurred, TCR associations were difficult to assign to individual alleles. Compared with equally common non-associated chains, HLA-associated TCR beta chains in a later analysis were more clonally expanded and had lower generation probabilities. The study gave a list of under 200 TCR beta chains associated with cytomegalovirus. Most TCR sequences were seen in very few donors, while some public TCRs were found in many individuals. The only immune exposure information available for the cohort was CMV serostatus. Presence/absence analyses assumed roughly uniform sequencing depth across donors, an assumption that may not hold. A further reported finding was that TCR beta sequences accurately predicted the HLA-A and HLA-B alleles for most subjects in the first cohort. According to a later analysis, parvovirus B19, influenza, CMV and Epstein-Barr virus appeared linked to several top co-occurrence clusters.

The library was made by the immunoSEQ multiplex PCR assay. The multiplex PCR relied on a mix of 60 forward primers for TCR Vbeta segments and 13 reverse primers for TCR Jbeta segments. The CDR3 region of rearranged TCR beta genes was amplified from genomic DNA with a multiplex PCR assay. Amplified TCR beta libraries were sequenced as 87-base-pair reads on the Illumina HiSeq System. As for how the authors treated the data: In a later analysis, 70 million to 95 million unique TCR beta chains were counted across the approximately 620 repertoires, and around 10 million of these chains were shared by at least two donors. Raw reads were error-corrected and collapsed into unique sequences by a nearest-neighbor algorithm in which closely related sequences were merged to remove PCR and sequencing errors. CDR3 sequences were aligned to IMGT reference sequences to assign V, D and J gene segments. Each retained sequence needed at least a six-nucleotide match to both a V gene segment and a J gene segment. A rearrangement counted as productive if the CDR3 had no stop codons and remained in frame with V and J, and every other rearrangement counted as non-productive. Following IMGT convention, CDR3 was defined as the stretch from the second conserved V-encoded cysteine to the conserved J-encoded phenylalanine. The earlier analysis of 587 of the donors excluded sequences that lacked an unambiguous match to a single V gene segment. An earlier analysis of approximately 590 of the donors classified V segments as functional when productive rearrangements were above 56.7% and as segregating when the standard deviation between donors was above 5%. To diagnose cytomegalovirus status from the catalog of TCR beta chain sequences, a statistical classification framework was built. In a later analysis, TCR nucleotide sequences were compared against IMGT/GENE-DB human TR gene sequences so that V and J genes could be assigned. A later analysis assigned CDR3 sequences and most-parsimonious VDJ recombination scenarios with the TCRdist pipeline. In a later analysis, each TCR beta chain was defined by its CDR3 amino acid sequence together with its V-gene family, and reads without a unique V-gene family were excluded. To address suspected cross-contamination and a sequencing artifact, a later analysis removed around 600 highly shared, low-generation-probability nucleotide sequences. For each public chain, a later analysis derived a clonal expansion index from normalized ranks of inferred template counts within each repertoire. A later analysis computed generation probabilities with a VDJ recombination model fitted to out-of-frame rearrangements, and checked the results against IGoR. In a later analysis, TCR-TCR, TCR-HLA and TCR-CMV co-occurrence was scored with hypergeometric tests, and a repertoire-size bias correction was applied to TCR pairs. False discovery rates were estimated in a later analysis by permuting HLA or CMV assignments 20 times. A later analysis grouped co-occurring TCRs with DBSCAN, adding TCRdist sequence similarity when clustering within HLA-allele-positive subsets. Repertoires with fewer than 30,000 or more than 120,000 public chains were left out of co-occurrence clustering, as were five repertoires with anomalous nucleotide sharing. Sourced from immuneACCESS, this table was stored by TCRdb with only in-frame sequences that have V and J called. A share of the clones is absent; for the studies checked, an unresolved V gene accounts for under half, and the remainder has no known explanation. The D gene and trimming were derived from the DNA, and the V and J assignments and clone size from that table. The sample includes around 150,000 clones, with approximately 71% observed a single time. Of the sample, less than 9.5% falls within the top ten clones.

In the case of this clone: This receptor's antigen is unknown. One end of the junction does not line up with germline, which may come from a read error.

Sequences SEHNR (CDR1) and FQNEAQ (CDR2) are obtained from the germline V gene (reference sequence). Measured from the cysteine to the phenylalanine, the CDR3 is 16 residues long. Here the CDR3 DNA is all that survives: 48 bases in frame from base 1. The cohort was made up of under 800 healthy bone marrow donors. At the time of sampling, every cohort member was nominally healthy, though immune exposures that went unrecorded were likely present. The donor was CMV seropositive and belonged to the group of 250 to 350 seropositive cohort members. A peripheral blood sample was provided by each donor, and peripheral blood mononuclear cells were used for TCR beta sequencing. The Qiagen DNeasy Blood Extraction Kit was used to extract genomic DNA from the blood cell samples.

The receptor chain draws on TRBV7-9 and TRBJ2-7, with TRBD1 identical over 11 junction bases. The source of this sequence is a woman in her forties in good health and CMV-seropositive. Material: PBMCs. The nucleotide sequence reads TGTTCCAGCAGTTATCCTCCGGGACAGGGGGCCTACGAGCAGTACTTC. Its amino acids are CSSSYPPGQGAYEQYF.